Below, 9 T cell receptor beta chains from the same sample are listed, as sequenced in a study of T cell repertoires in cytomegalovirus infection. The antigens of these receptors remain unknown. MiXCR, run by TCRdb on the reads, gives a single entry per CDR3 protein. The sample has roughly 920,000 distinct CDR3 sequences, approximately 31% seen once; the top ten hold over 11%. The specimen comprised cultured CD8+ T cells from PBMCs, sampled from culture after CMV antigen stimulation. The receptor source for this set is a human donor in good health (CMV status not recorded). Some clones in this sample may be carry-over from other donors' samples.

The CDR3 DNA reads as TGTGCCAGCATAGGGGTAGAGCTTGAGTGGTTCTTC. Translated: CASIGVELEWFF. J is TRBJ2-1 and V is TRBV2, with TRBD1 as a possible D gene (5 bases). The length of the CDR3 is 12 residues. V was clipped by 7 bases and J by 15 bases, with 19 bases between them. The germline CDR1 and CDR2 sequences are SNHLY and FYNNEI. Supplemented by reference TRBV2 and TRBJ2-1, the full variable domain reads EPEVTQTPSHQVTQMGQEVILRCVPISNHLYFYWYRQILGQKVEFLVSFYNNEISEKSEIFDDQFSVERPDGSNFTLKIRSTKLEDSAMYFCASIGVELEWFFGPGTRLTVL.

This clonotype was counted many times. The chain uses TRBV5-1 and TRBJ1-4; D gene ambiguous. V was pared by 1 base and J by 8 bases, with 12 bases between. This CDR3 region has 14 residues. Germline V gene lookup returns CDR1 SGHRS and CDR2 YFSETQ. CDR3 loop: CASSLLQASEKLFF. DNA for the CDR3: TGCGCCAGCAGCTTGCTCCAGGCTTCAGAAAAACTGTTTTTT.

The chain has TRBV11-2 and TRBJ1-1; D gene uncertain. The CDR3 length is 14 residues. The germline gives CDR1 SGHAT, CDR2 FQNNGV. Trimming took 6 bases from V and 0 from J, leaving 11 bases between them. The CDR3 DNA reads as TGTGCCAGCAGGTTTTCAACCTTGAACACTGAAGCTTTCTTT. Translated: CASRFSTLNTEAFF.

This chain uses TRBV7-9 with TRBJ2-7, with 9 nucleotides matching TRBD1. This CDR3 is built from 16 residues. CDR1 and CDR2 from the germline V gene are SEHNR and FQNEAQ (reference sequence). Trimming removed 0 bases from V and 5 bases from J; junction bases left unmatched: 8. CDR3 residues: CASSLATGQGFHEQYF. In DNA form, the CDR3 reads TGTGCCAGCAGCTTAGCCACGGGACAGGGCTTCCACGAGCAGTACTTC.

The genes are TRBV19 and TRBJ2-3; D tentatively fits TRBD1 or TRBD2 (5 bases each). The CDR3 totals 17 residues. Germline CDR1 reads LNHDA; CDR2 reads SQIVND (reference sequence). Trimming pared 3 bases from V and 4 bases from J, leaving 20 bases between. CDR3 in amino acids: CASSIGWGPARADTQYF. For the CDR3, the DNA is TGTGCCAGTAGTATCGGGTGGGGACCTGCACGGGCAGATACGCAGTATTTT.

The genes are TRBV11-1 and TRBJ2-1, with 15 bases matching TRBD2. CDR1 is SGHAT, CDR2 FQDESV, per germline (reference sequence). The length of the CDR3 is 16 residues. V lost 4 bases and J lost 7; bases outside the gene matches: 5. CDR3 loop: CASSWTSGGAVNEQFF. The CDR3, as DNA: TGTGCCAGCAGCTGGACTAGCGGGGGGGCCGTTAATGAGCAGTTCTTC.

The CDR3 reads CASSFTSLTGQTYEQYF. CDR3 sequence (DNA): TGTGCCAGCAGTTTTACCTCGTTGACAGGGCAGACCTACGAGCAGTACTTC. The rearrangement joins TRBV28 to TRBJ2-7; 7 nucleotides line up with TRBD1. The V segment lost 3 bases and the J segment 2 bases; nucleotides outside the gene matches: 13. The CDR3 loop spans 17 amino acids. CDR1 is MDHEN and CDR2 is SYDVKM in the germline V gene.

The chain has TRBV19 and TRBJ1-2, with 7 positions matching TRBD1. This CDR3 has 15 residues. J gave up 6 bases and V 5 bases, and 12 bases lay outside the gene matches. Germline V gene lookup returns CDR1 LNHDA and CDR2 SQIVND (reference sequence). The CDR3 region has the DNA TGTGCCAGTAGTCCGTGGACAGGACCTGGGGATGGCTACACCTTC. Its protein product is CASSPWTGPGDGYTF.

This clonotype was seen at least ten times. This chain joins TRBV12-5 and TRBJ2-1; D may be TRBD2 (5 bases). Trimming left V 6 bases short and J 0 bases short, with 12 bases between. Germline assignment: CDR1 LGHNT and CDR2 FRNRAP. This CDR3 is built from 15 residues. The CDR3: CASGPLGSSYNEQFF. The CDR3 nucleotides read TGTGCTAGTGGCCCTTTAGGGAGCTCCTACAATGAGCAGTTCTTC. The full variable domain, in which reference TRBV12-5 and TRBJ2-1 provide the parts outside the CDR3, is DARVTQTPRHKVTEMGQEVTMRCQPILGHNTVFWYRQTMMQGLELLAYFRNRAPLDDSGMPKDRFSAEMPDATLATLKIQPSEPRDSAVYFCASGPLGSSYNEQFFGPGTRLTVL.